The rows below give T cell receptor beta chains drawn from one sample of a study of T-cell memory formation after mild COVID-19. TCRdb reprocessed the 5' RACE reads via MiXCR and lists one record per CDR3 protein. The data hold around 130,000 distinct CDR3 sequences, with over 15% observed a single time. The sequenced sample was PBMCs or a T cell subset sorted from them (not recorded which). The receptor source for this set is a man between 18 and 29 years old who had mild COVID-19 (a few samples of this study predate the infection). Cell type and time point are not known. The CDR3 runs from the conserved cysteine through the conserved F or W. The D gene is left open where the match is weak. The size of a clone is reported for some rows only, either as once, few or many, or as a class for expanded clones.

D,V,size,J,CDR3,DNA
.,TRBV5-5,.,TRBJ1-1,CASSLVSWGTEAFF,TGTGCCAGCAGCTTGGTTTCGTGGGGGACTGAAGCTTTCTTT
.,TRBV7-2,.,TRBJ1-3,CASSWGGVGNTIYF,TGTGCCAGCAGCTGGGGGGGAGTTGGAAACACCATATATTTT
.,TRBV30,.,TRBJ1-2,CAWSPLGGYTF,TGTGCCTGGAGTCCCCTCGGGGGCTACACCTTC
TRBD2,TRBV3-1,few,TRBJ2-5,CASSPSGGLETQYF,TGTGCCAGCAGCCCCAGCGGGGGGTTGGAGACCCAGTACTTC
.,TRBV12-3/TRBV12-4,few,TRBJ2-3,CASSRGPTYTDTQYF,TGTGCCAGCAGCCGAGGTCCCACTTACACAGATACGCAGTATTTT
.,TRBV7-2,.,TRBJ1-5,CASSMDGTNQPQHF,TGTGCCAGCAGCATGGACGGGACCAATCAGCCCCAGCATTTT
.,TRBV6-5,.,TRBJ1-5,CASSSWSNQPQHF,TGTGCCAGCAGTTCATGGAGCAATCAGCCCCAGCATTTT
TRBD2,TRBV5-4,.,TRBJ2-5,CASSIGRAGETQYF,TGTGCCAGCAGCATTGGGAGGGCCGGGGAGACCCAGTACTTC
.,TRBV20-1,few,TRBJ1-6,CSAIRLIAPPLHF,TGCAGTGCTATACGGCTGATTGCTCCACCCCTCCACTTT
.,TRBV7-2,few,TRBJ2-1,CATRDNGQGSIGEQFF,TGTGCCACACGCGACAACGGGCAGGGTAGTATCGGTGAGCAGTTCTTC
.,TRBV18,.,TRBJ1-4,CASSPPSREGEKLFF,TGTGCCAGCTCACCACCGAGCAGGGAGGGTGAAAAACTGTTTTTT
.,TRBV5-1,.,TRBJ2-3,CASRQETTDTQYF,TGCGCCAGCCGACAGGAGACCACAGATACGCAGTATTTT
.,TRBV20-1,.,TRBJ1-4,CSAPIPLGRGEKLFF,TGCAGTGCCCCTATTCCTCTGGGACGGGGTGAAAAACTGTTTTTT
.,TRBV20-1,few,TRBJ1-4,CSAQNPDRTKLFF,TGCAGTGCTCAGAACCCAGACAGGACCAAACTGTTTTTT
TRBD1,TRBV19,few,TRBJ2-1,CASNSHRGNHLNEQFF,TGTGCCAGTAACAGCCACAGGGGGAATCATCTCAATGAGCAGTTCTTC
.,TRBV21-1,.,TRBJ1-1,CASSKEGMDTEAFF,TGTGCCAGCAGCAAAGAAGGAATGGACACTGAAGCTTTCTTT
.,TRBV4-3,.,TRBJ2-3,CASSQSLSGRVDTQYF,TGCGCCAGCAGCCAATCCTTGTCAGGGCGGGTGGATACGCAGTATTTT
.,TRBV25-1,.,TRBJ2-3,CASSDTRQTDTQYF,TGTGCCAGCAGTGATACTCGACAGACAGATACGCAGTATTTT
TRBD2,TRBV7-2,few,TRBJ2-1,CASSPSSGGAGYEQFF,TGTGCCAGCAGCCCATCTAGCGGGGGGGCCGGCTATGAGCAGTTCTTC
.,TRBV7-9,.,TRBJ2-2,CASSFPFGELFF,TGTGCCAGCAGCTTCCCGTTTGGGGAGCTGTTTTTT
.,TRBV4-1,.,TRBJ1-5,CASSHDRYQPQHF,TGCGCCAGCAGCCACGACAGGTATCAGCCCCAGCATTTT
TRBD1,TRBV11-2,many,TRBJ2-7,CASRPVDRAYYEQYF,TGTGCCAGCAGACCCGTCGACAGGGCCTACTACGAGCAGTACTTC
TRBD1,TRBV18,.,TRBJ1-3,CASSPGQALGNTIYF,TGTGCCAGCTCCCCGGGACAGGCCTTGGGAAACACCATATATTTT
.,TRBV12-3/TRBV12-4,few,TRBJ1-1,CASSYAGATEAFF,TGTGCCAGCAGTTACGCAGGGGCCACTGAAGCTTTCTTT
TRBD1,TRBV7-9,.,TRBJ2-4,CASSLGQGVAKNIQYF,TGTGCCAGCAGCTTAGGACAGGGTGTAGCCAAAAACATTCAGTACTTC
.,TRBV5-5,.,TRBJ2-1,CASSFLPLGQDEQFF,TGTGCCAGCAGCTTTCTCCCCCTCGGACAAGATGAGCAGTTCTTC
.,TRBV7-9,.,TRBJ2-1,CASSSTSSYNEQFF,TGTGCCAGCAGCTCCACAAGCTCCTACAATGAGCAGTTCTTC
TRBD1,TRBV6-5,.,TRBJ1-5,CASSSSGQGRQPQHF,TGTGCCAGCAGTTCCTCGGGACAGGGGAGGCAGCCCCAGCATTTT
.,TRBV5-4,.,TRBJ2-3,CASSLVKRSQPDTQYF,TGTGCCAGCAGCTTGGTAAAGCGGTCTCAACCAGATACGCAGTATTTT
.,TRBV18,.,TRBJ1-1,CASSPIEGEAFF,TGTGCCAGCTCACCTATCGAGGGTGAAGCTTTCTTT
.,TRBV7-9,few,TRBJ2-2,CASSSVRGTNTGELFF,TGTGCCAGCAGCTCCGTTCGGGGGACCAACACCGGGGAGCTGTTTTTT
.,TRBV29-1,few,TRBJ1-5,CSVEGGTNQPQHF,TGCAGCGTTGAAGGGGGGACCAATCAGCCCCAGCATTTT
TRBD2,TRBV6-5,few,TRBJ2-3,CASGSVRGGLRTDTQYF,TGTGCCAGCGGGTCTGTTCGGGGGGGCCTGCGAACAGATACGCAGTATTTT
TRBD1,TRBV7-2,few,TRBJ2-4,CASSLGGRGIIQYF,TGTGCCAGCAGCTTAGGAGGCAGGGGGATTATTCAGTACTTC
.,TRBV6-5,few,TRBJ1-1,CASNAGWNTEAFF,TGTGCCAGCAATGCGGGTTGGAACACTGAAGCTTTCTTT
.,TRBV18,few,TRBJ2-7,CASSPPATGQGEQYF,TGTGCCAGCTCACCCCCCGCGACAGGCCAGGGCGAGCAGTACTTC
.,TRBV4-1,.,TRBJ2-2,CASSQRIGAANTGELFF,TGCGCCAGCAGCCAAAGGATCGGGGCAGCGAACACCGGGGAGCTGTTTTTT
.,TRBV6-5,.,TRBJ2-6,CASSSGDSGANVLTF,TGTGCCAGCAGTTCAGGGGATTCCGGGGCCAACGTCCTGACTTTC
.,TRBV6-5,.,TRBJ1-2,CASRQGIYGYTF,TGTGCCAGCAGGCAGGGTATCTATGGCTACACCTTC
.,TRBV7-2,few,TRBJ2-7,CASSLVNDEQYF,TGTGCCAGCAGCTTAGTAAACGACGAGCAGTACTTC